These 17 T cell receptor beta chains originate from one sample sequenced in a study of T cells in Graves' hyperthyroidism and ophthalmopathy. TCR beta CDR3 regions were amplified from RNA. Using the HTBI primer set, a first-round RT-PCR was run on the TCR CDR3. One entry per CDR3 protein results from TCRdb running MiXCR on the multiplex PCR reads. In the table there are 250,000 to 350,000 distinct CDR3 sequences, roughly 22% of which are singletons. Sequences were obtained from blood. These receptors were taken from a man aged 30 to 39 with Graves' ophthalmopathy.

This clonotype appeared many times. This chain joins TRBV3-1 and TRBJ2-1; 11 bases match TRBD1. CDR3 size: 16 residues. V lost 3 bases and J lost 11; bases outside the gene matches: 12. Germline V gene lookup returns CDR1 LGHDT and CDR2 YNNKEL (reference sequence). Written as DNA, the CDR3 is TGTGCCAGCAGCCAGGGGCGGGACAGGGGGTCGTTTAAGCAGTTCTTC. The encoded protein is CASSQGRDRGSFKQFF.

CDR3 protein: CASSIGGATEAFF. The CDR3 bases are TGTGCCAGTAGTATAGGAGGGGCGACTGAAGCTTTCTTT. This chain links TRBV19 with TRBJ1-1, with D possibly matching TRBD1 (5 bases). The V gene's germline CDR1 is LNHDA and CDR2 SQIVND (reference sequence). The length of the CDR3 is 13 residues. Between the trimmed V and J ends, which lost 1 base and 5 bases, there was a span of 8 bases.

This clonotype appeared a few times. The V gene is TRBV7-8, the J gene TRBJ2-5; 9 bases are a match to TRBD1. J lost 1 base, V lost 4 bases, and 4 bases had no gene match. CDR1 and CDR2 from the germline V gene are SGHVS and FQNEAQ. This CDR3 has 15 residues. CDR3 in amino acids: CASSYAQGAQETQYF. The CDR3 nucleotides are TGTGCCAGCAGCTACGCACAGGGGGCCCAAGAGACCCAGTACTTC. Based on the CDR3 plus reference TRBV7-8 and TRBJ2-5, the full variable domain is GAGVSQSPRYKVAKRGQDVALRCDPISGHVSLFWYQQALGQGPEFLTYFQNEAQLDKSGLPSDRFFAERPEGSVSTLKIQRTQQEDSAVYLCASSYAQGAQETQYFGPGTRLLVL.

This clonotype was seen ten or more times. This rearrangement joins TRBV2 to TRBJ1-1; D remains ambiguous. V was clipped by 8 bases and J by 8 bases, with 12 bases between them. Germline V CDR1 and CDR2: SNHLY, FYNNEI. The CDR3 covers 11 residues. The CDR3 loop reads CASQSKVEAFF. In nucleotides, the CDR3 is TGTGCCAGCCAATCGAAGGTGGAAGCTTTCTTT.

The chain carries TRBV2 and TRBJ1-5; 7 nucleotides line up with TRBD1. From germline, CDR1 is SNHLY and CDR2 FYNNEI. V lost 5 bases and J lost 4; bases outside the gene matches: 8. The CDR3 has 15 residues. In nucleotides, the CDR3 is TGTGCCAGCAGTCGGGACAGCGGTGGAAATCAGCCCCAGCATTTT. Amino acid sequence: CASSRDSGGNQPQHF. Supplemented by reference TRBV2 and TRBJ1-5, the full variable domain reads EPEVTQTPSHQVTQMGQEVILRCVPISNHLYFYWYRQILGQKVEFLVSFYNNEISEKSEIFDDQFSVERPDGSNFTLKIRSTKLEDSAMYFCASSRDSGGNQPQHFGDGTRLSIL.

The chain carries TRBV19 and TRBJ2-2; D is uncertain. CDR1 LNHDA and CDR2 SQIVND come from the germline V gene (reference sequence). The CDR3 totals 15 residues. Trimming pared 3 bases from V and 2 bases from J, leaving 10 bases between. The CDR3 here is CASSIWGHNTGELFF. The CDR3 DNA sequence: TGTGCCAGTAGTATTTGGGGTCATAACACCGGGGAGCTGTTTTTT.

The chain has TRBV12-3 or TRBV12-4 and TRBJ2-1; the match to TRBD2 covers 14 bases. The V gene end was trimmed by 3 bases and the J gene end by 12 bases; junction bases not matched to a gene: 7. The CDR3 is 15 residues long. CDR3 nucleotide sequence: TGTGCCAGCAGTTTTGGGACTAGCGGGAGAAGTGTGCAGTTCTTC. This sequence encodes CASSFGTSGRSVQFF.

This clonotype was counted between two and nine times. The chain links TRBV5-1 to TRBJ1-6; D ambiguous. The V end lost 0 bases, the J end lost 5 bases, and 9 bases lay between the germline ends. This CDR3 comprises 15 residues. Germline V gene lookup returns CDR1 SGHRS and CDR2 YFSETQ. The CDR3 sequence is CASSLVGPDNSPLHF. The DNA of the CDR3 is TGCGCCAGCAGCTTGGTAGGGCCAGATAATTCACCCCTCCACTTT.

This clonotype was counted between two and nine times. The chain combines TRBV20-1 with TRBJ1-4; TRBD1 might be the D (5 bases). CDR3 size: 15 residues. The germline V gene encodes CDR1 DFQATT and CDR2 SNEGSKA (reference sequence). Trimming left V 5 bases short and J 2 bases short, with 15 bases between. The CDR3 reads CSAERPGRTNEKLFF. As DNA, the CDR3 is TGCAGTGCTGAAAGACCGGGACGGACTAATGAAAAACTGTTTTTT.

The chain links TRBV27 to TRBJ2-2; D unresolved. Germline lookup yields CDR1 MNHEY and CDR2 SMNVEV (reference sequence). This CDR3 comprises 14 residues. V was clipped by 3 bases and J by 1 base, with 6 bases between them. The CDR3 DNA sequence: TGTGCCAGCAGTTTCGGGCGGAACACCGGGGAGCTGTTTTTT. Amino acid sequence: CASSFGRNTGELFF.

In its sample, this clonotype was seen a few times. The chain combines TRBV7-9 with TRBJ1-3; D possibly corresponds to TRBD1 (5 bases). Germline CDR1 reads SEHNR; CDR2 reads FQNEAQ (reference sequence). V gave up 1 base and J gave up 1 base, with 14 bases separating them. The CDR3 runs to 17 residues. This CDR3 reads CASSLVTREWSGNTIYF. CDR3 bases: TGTGCCAGCAGCTTAGTTACCAGGGAATGGTCTGGAAACACCATATATTTT.

CDR3 protein: CASSEHLPREQFF. CDR3 in DNA: TGTGCCAGCAGTGAACATCTCCCCAGGGAGCAGTTCTTC. This chain links TRBV6-1 with TRBJ2-1, with D unclear. The V gene lost 2 bases and the J gene lost 10 bases, with 12 bases spanning the gap. The CDR3 has 13 residues. Germline lookup yields CDR1 MNHNS and CDR2 SASEGT.

This clonotype showed up many times. The chain recombines TRBV2 with TRBJ2-7, with 7 bases aligning to TRBD2. The trim removed 4 bases at V and 4 bases at J, leaving 4 bases unmatched. This CDR3 is built from 13 residues. Per the germline V gene, CDR1 is SNHLY and CDR2 is FYNNEI. The CDR3 loop is CASSALAEYEQYF. CDR3 bases: TGTGCCAGCAGTGCGCTAGCGGAGTACGAGCAGTACTTC.

V is TRBV6-1 and J is TRBJ1-3, with D uncertain. V was shortened by 6 bases and J by 0 bases, with 9 bases between the two germline ends. CDR1 is MNHNS, CDR2 SASEGT, per germline. The CDR3 extends over 14 amino acids. The CDR3 nucleotides read TGTGCCAGCAGGACCGAATACTCTGGAAACACCATATATTTT. Protein product: CASRTEYSGNTIYF.

There are many counts of this clonotype. The chain uses TRBV6-2 or TRBV6-3 and TRBJ2-7; D gene unclear. V was pared by 10 bases and J by 2 bases, with 18 bases between. The CDR3 is 14 amino acids. CDR1 is MNHEY, CDR2 SVGEGT, per germline. The chain's CDR3 is CATTVSVETYEQYF. Here the CDR3 DNA reads TGTGCCACCACAGTTAGTGTGGAGACCTACGAGCAGTACTTC.

This clonotype was recorded many times. The rearrangement uses TRBV28 and TRBJ2-1; no reliable D call. The V and J ends lost 7 bases and 2 bases respectively, with 15 bases between them. CDR1 and CDR2 from the germline V gene are MDHEN and SYDVKM. The length of the CDR3 is 15 residues. As DNA, the CDR3 is TGTGCCAGCACCACACGATATCAGACCTACAATGAGCAGTTCTTC. This sequence encodes CASTTRYQTYNEQFF.

This clonotype was seen a few times. DNA for the CDR3: TGCGCCAGCAGGGGGACAGGGGCCTATGGCTACACCTTC. It encodes CASRGTGAYGYTF. The chain has TRBV5-1 and TRBJ1-2; TRBD1 aligns across 10 bases. The CDR3 sequence is 13 residues long. The germline gives CDR1 SGHRS, CDR2 YFSETQ. Trimming cost V 5 bases and J 4 bases; bases outside gene matches: 2.